This TCR beta chain is drawn from a study of blood T cell repertoires in COVID-19. Study in general: The samples span acute and convalescent COVID-19 from the United States, Italy and Spain. Sources were T cells, B-cell-depleted T cells, or PBMCs; the material itself was cDNA or gDNA.

In the source study's methods: Nucleated cell counts were estimated from reference gene primer amplification. Some clones are missing from TCRdb's copy, which holds only in-frame ones; the method was immunoSEQ multiplex PCR. V and J calls and clone size are as listed in that table; D and trimming were resolved from the DNA. The sample carries about 220,000 clones, 70% to 85% recorded once. Participant age was about 18 to 89 years, and participants resided in roughly 25 US areas. This clonotype was obtained from a woman aged 40 to 50 with acute COVID-19. Material for sequencing was PBMCs or T cells enriched from blood (not recorded which).

The CDR3 protein is CASSQATGTFYNSPLHF. The CDR3 region has the DNA TGTGCCAGCAGCCAGGCAACAGGGACCTTCTATAATTCACCCCTCCACTTT. The rearrangement links TRBV4-2 to TRBJ1-6; D possibly corresponds to TRBD1 (6 bases). The V and J ends lost 3 bases and 3 bases respectively, with 15 bases between them. Germline lookup yields CDR1 LGHNA and CDR2 YNFKEQ. The CDR3 extends over 17 amino acids.